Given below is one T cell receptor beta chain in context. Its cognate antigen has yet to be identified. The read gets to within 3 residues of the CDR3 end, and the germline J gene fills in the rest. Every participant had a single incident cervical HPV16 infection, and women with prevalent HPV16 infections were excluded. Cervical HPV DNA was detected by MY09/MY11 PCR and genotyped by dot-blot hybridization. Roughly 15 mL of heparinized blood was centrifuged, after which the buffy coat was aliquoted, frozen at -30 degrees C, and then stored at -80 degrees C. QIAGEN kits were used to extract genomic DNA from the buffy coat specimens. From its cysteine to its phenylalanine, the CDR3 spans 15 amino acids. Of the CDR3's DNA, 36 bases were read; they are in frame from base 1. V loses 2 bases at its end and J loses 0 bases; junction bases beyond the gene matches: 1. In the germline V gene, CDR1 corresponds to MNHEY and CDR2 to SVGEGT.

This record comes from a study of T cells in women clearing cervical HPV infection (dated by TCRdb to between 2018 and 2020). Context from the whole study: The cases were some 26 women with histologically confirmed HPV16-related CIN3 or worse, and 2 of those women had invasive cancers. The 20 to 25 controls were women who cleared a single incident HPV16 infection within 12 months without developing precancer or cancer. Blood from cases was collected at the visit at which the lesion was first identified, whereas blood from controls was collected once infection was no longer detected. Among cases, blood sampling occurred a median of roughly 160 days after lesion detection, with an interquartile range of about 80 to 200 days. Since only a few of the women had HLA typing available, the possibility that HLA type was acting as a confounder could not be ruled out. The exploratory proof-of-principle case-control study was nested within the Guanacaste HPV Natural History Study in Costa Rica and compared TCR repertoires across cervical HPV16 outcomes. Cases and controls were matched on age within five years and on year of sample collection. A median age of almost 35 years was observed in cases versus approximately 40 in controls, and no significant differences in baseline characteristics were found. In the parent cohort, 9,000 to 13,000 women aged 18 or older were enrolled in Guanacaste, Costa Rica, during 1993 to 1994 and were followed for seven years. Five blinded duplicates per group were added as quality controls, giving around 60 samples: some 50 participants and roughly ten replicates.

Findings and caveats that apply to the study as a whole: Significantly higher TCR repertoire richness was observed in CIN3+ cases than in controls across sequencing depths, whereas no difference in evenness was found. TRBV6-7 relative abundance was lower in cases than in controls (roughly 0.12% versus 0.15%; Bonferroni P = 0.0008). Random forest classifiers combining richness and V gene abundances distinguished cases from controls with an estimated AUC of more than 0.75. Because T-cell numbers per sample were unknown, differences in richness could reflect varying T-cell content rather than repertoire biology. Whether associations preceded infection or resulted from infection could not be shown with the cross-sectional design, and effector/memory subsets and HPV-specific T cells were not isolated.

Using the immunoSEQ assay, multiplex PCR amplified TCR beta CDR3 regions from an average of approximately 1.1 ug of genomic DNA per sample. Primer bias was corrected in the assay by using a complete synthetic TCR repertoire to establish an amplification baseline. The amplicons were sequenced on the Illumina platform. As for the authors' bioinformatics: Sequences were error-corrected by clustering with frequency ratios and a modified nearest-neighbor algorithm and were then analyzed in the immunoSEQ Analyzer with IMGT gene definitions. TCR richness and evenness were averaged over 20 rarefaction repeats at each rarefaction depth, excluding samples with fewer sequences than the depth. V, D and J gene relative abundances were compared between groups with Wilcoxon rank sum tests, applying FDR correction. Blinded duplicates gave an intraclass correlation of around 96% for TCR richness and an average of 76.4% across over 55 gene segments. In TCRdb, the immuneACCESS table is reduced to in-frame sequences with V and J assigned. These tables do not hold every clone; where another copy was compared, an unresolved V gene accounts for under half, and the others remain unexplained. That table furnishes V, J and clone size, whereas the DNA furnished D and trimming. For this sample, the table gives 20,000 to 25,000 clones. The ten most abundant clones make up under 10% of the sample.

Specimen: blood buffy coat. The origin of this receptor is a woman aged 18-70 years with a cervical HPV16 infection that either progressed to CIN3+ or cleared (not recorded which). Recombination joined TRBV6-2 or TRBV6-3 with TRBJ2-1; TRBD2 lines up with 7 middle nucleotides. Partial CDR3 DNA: TGTGCCAGCAGTTACGGCGGGAGCTCCTACAATGAG. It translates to CASSYGGSSYNE. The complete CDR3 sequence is CASSYGGSSYNEQFF.